The next 18 T cell receptor beta chains were all read from a single sample in a study of vaccination effects on CD4 cells after COVID-19. Produced via immunoSEQ multiplex PCR; TCRdb's table is partial and in-frame only. The sample consists of some 12,000 clones, around 68% of them appearing once. These receptors' targets are unknown. Sequencing followed a ViraFEST assay step that expanded antigen-specific CD4+ T cells with viral peptide pools. After around nine days in culture, the CD4+ T cells were isolated. Participants were given two doses of BNT162b2 or mRNA-1273 vaccine. The starting material was CD4+ T cells from PBMCs cultured with SARS-CoV-2 spike peptides, obtained after COVID-19 vaccination. These receptors were obtained from a human donor who received a COVID-19 vaccine.

The chain carries TRBV24-1 and TRBJ2-3, with 8 bases identical to TRBD1. The CDR3 runs 15 residues. Germline V lookup: CDR1 KGHDR, CDR2 SFDVKD. The junction had 8 bases not matched to a gene; V was cut back by 2 bases and J by 8 bases. This chain's CDR3 is CATSDSWSGGVTQYF. CDR3 nucleotides: TGTGCCACCAGTGATTCTTGGTCAGGGGGCGTTACGCAGTATTTT.

The gene calls are TRBV19 and TRBJ1-6, with D perhaps TRBD1 (6 bases). Germline V gives CDR1 LNHDA, CDR2 SQIVND (reference sequence). V shed 6 bases and J shed 0 bases, with 9 bases lying between them. The CDR3 sequence is 15 residues long. The CDR3 spells CASRDSSSYNSPLHF. Here the CDR3 DNA reads TGTGCCAGTAGGGACAGTAGCTCCTATAATTCACCCCTCCACTTT.

This rearrangement joins TRBV7-8 to TRBJ2-5; D is ambiguous. The CDR3 consists of 14 residues. CDR1 and CDR2 from the germline V gene are SGHVS and FQNEAQ. The V gene lost 2 bases and the J gene lost 3 bases, with 10 bases spanning the gap. CDR3 residues: CASSLRVGEETQYF. Written as DNA, the CDR3 is TGTGCCAGCAGCTTAAGGGTAGGAGAAGAGACCCAGTACTTC.

The CDR3 protein is CASIRGNQPQHF. The CDR3 DNA follows: TGTGCCAGCATTCGGGGAAATCAGCCCCAGCATTTT. The V gene is TRBV28, the J gene TRBJ1-5; D gene uncertain. The CDR3 is 12 amino acids. Trimming stripped 7 bases from V and 4 bases from J, with 8 bases between. Germline values: CDR1 MDHEN, CDR2 SYDVKM.

The chain couples TRBV19 to TRBJ1-1; tentatively, D is TRBD1 (5 bases). Between the trimmed V and J ends, which lost 7 bases and 3 bases, there was a span of 18 bases. Germline CDR1 and CDR2: LNHDA and SQIVND (reference sequence). The CDR3 contains 15 residues. The CDR3 DNA is TGTGCCAGTACCGAATATGGGGGGGGTGACACTGAAGCTTTCTTT. Translation gives CASTEYGGGDTEAFF.

The chain carries TRBV4-3 and TRBJ2-2; 8 bases line up with TRBD1. Germline CDR1 is LGHNA and CDR2 is YSLEER. Trimming cost V 4 bases and J 6 bases; bases outside gene matches: 10. This CDR3 spans 16 amino acids. The chain's CDR3 is CASSLRTGRAAGELFF. CDR3 coding DNA: TGCGCCAGCAGCCTACGGACAGGGCGGGCGGCCGGGGAGCTGTTTTTT.

The table lists this clone with a few counts. The sample carries other DNA sequences with the same CDR3. The CDR3 nucleotides are TGTGCCAGCAGTTTGGACAGGTTGAACACTGAAGCTTTCTTT. This translates into CASSLDRLNTEAFF. The chain carries TRBV7-2 and TRBJ1-1, with 7 bases identical to TRBD1. This CDR3 spans 14 amino acids. V shed 6 bases, J shed 0 bases, and the junction held 4 bases outside the gene matches. CDR1 and CDR2 (germline): SGHTA, FQGNSA.

The gene calls are TRBV28 and TRBJ1-1; TRBD1 matches at 9 bases. CDR1 MDHEN and CDR2 SYDVKM come from the germline V gene. The V gene end was trimmed by 7 bases and the J gene end by 10 bases; junction bases not matched to a gene: 10. The CDR3 is made up of 13 amino acids. The CDR3 is CASTPQGARTAFF. DNA of the CDR3: TGTGCCAGCACCCCACAGGGGGCGCGAACAGCTTTCTTT.

Only a few counts were recorded for this clone. The rearrangement uses TRBV7-9 and TRBJ2-7; 9 bases fit TRBD1. This CDR3 is 16 amino acids long. The germline V gene encodes CDR1 SEHNR and CDR2 FQNEAQ (reference sequence). V was clipped by 2 bases and J by 3 bases; unmatched bases: 8. The CDR3 here is CASSLSAGQGDYEQYF. CDR3 nucleotides: TGTGCCAGCAGCTTATCGGCGGGACAGGGCGACTACGAGCAGTACTTC. Looking up the rest from reference TRBV7-9 and TRBJ2-7 gives the full variable domain: DTGVSQNPRHKITKRGQNVTFRCDPISEHNRLYWYRQTLGQGPEFLTYFQNEAQLEKSRLLSDRFSAERPKGSFSTLEIQRTEQGDSAMYLCASSLSAGQGDYEQYFGPGTRLTVT.

This chain connects TRBV7-9 to TRBJ2-1, with 11 bases identical to TRBD2. In germline, CDR1 is SEHNR, CDR2 FQNEAQ (reference sequence). With 4 bases clipped from V and 0 bases from J, the junction kept 11 bases outside the gene matches. The CDR3 covers 19 residues. The DNA of the CDR3 is TGTGCCAGCAGCTCGACTAGCGGGACCGAAAAGAGCTCCTACAATGAGCAGTTCTTC. Protein product: CASSSTSGTEKSSYNEQFF.

The DNA for the CDR3 is TGTGCCAGTAGTAGGGACAGCGATAGCAATCAGCCCCAGCATTTT. It yields the protein CASSRDSDSNQPQHF. V is TRBV19 and J is TRBJ1-5, with 7 bases lining up with TRBD1. The CDR3 spans 15 residues. Germline-derived CDR1 and CDR2 are LNHDA and SQIVND (reference sequence). The ends lost 4 bases at V and 0 bases at J; junction bases unmatched: 3. The complete variable domain, with remaining parts taken from reference TRBV19 and TRBJ1-5, reads DGGITQSPKYLFRKEGQNVTLSCEQNLNHDAMYWYRQDPGQGLRLIYYSQIVNDFQKGDIAEGYSVSREKKESFPLTVTSAQKNPTAFYLCASSRDSDSNQPQHFGDGTRLSIL.

The chain employs TRBV19 and TRBJ2-3; no reliable D call. From germline, CDR1 is LNHDA and CDR2 SQIVND (reference sequence). The CDR3 contains 14 residues. V was trimmed by 3 bases and J by 2 bases, leaving 9 bases between them. The CDR3 DNA reads TGTGCCAGTAGTATGAACTACCCCACAGATACGCAGTATTTT. Amino acids: CASSMNYPTDTQYF.

With regard to this clone: Relative to the germline gene, one junction end is altered; a read error may explain this. The chain has TRBV7-7 and TRBJ2-2; D gene unclear. The CDR3 loop spans 12 amino acids. Germline V gene lookup returns CDR1 SSHAT and CDR2 FNYEAQ (reference sequence). The CDR3 reads CASSLDTGELFF. CDR3 nucleotide sequence: TGTGCTAGCAGCCTCGACACCGGGGAGCTGTTTTTT.

This clone was observed a handful of times. This chain uses TRBV5-1 with TRBJ1-2; 10 positions match TRBD1. The CDR3 covers 15 residues. Germline assignment: CDR1 SGHRS and CDR2 YFSETQ. Losses at the gene ends were 0 bases for V and 7 bases for J; bases not matched to a gene: 6. The CDR3 spells CASSLARQGAGGYTF. The CDR3 DNA reads TGCGCCAGCAGCTTGGCCAGACAGGGGGCAGGTGGCTACACCTTC.

This clone was observed a single time. The chain has TRBV5-1 and TRBJ1-1, with TRBD1 identical over 11 bases. The CDR3 has 13 amino acids. V lost 4 bases to trimming and J lost 12 bases; unmatched junction nucleotides: 8. Germline values: CDR1 SGHRS, CDR2 YFSETQ. In DNA form, the CDR3 reads TGCGCCAGCAGCACGGACAGGGGGCTCGATACTTTCTTT. As protein: CASSTDRGLDTFF.

This chain connects TRBV18 to TRBJ1-5; 7 nucleotides match TRBD1. The CDR3 extends over 16 amino acids. Trimming removed 3 bases from V and 2 bases from J; junction bases left unmatched: 7. Germline lookup yields CDR1 KGHSH and CDR2 LQKENI. CDR3 nucleotides: TGTGCCAGCTCACCGGAAGGGACAGTGGGCAATCAGCCCCAGCATTTT. Its protein product is CASSPEGTVGNQPQHF.

The chain has TRBV5-4 and TRBJ2-5; 14 bases agree with TRBD2. CDR1 and CDR2 from the germline V gene are SGHNT and YYREEE (reference sequence). The CDR3 is 19 amino acids. V was pared by 2 bases and J by 1 base, with 10 bases of the junction left unmatched. Here the CDR3 DNA reads TGTGCCAGCAGCTTTGAGGAGGGACTAGCGGGAGTTCTCCAAGAGACCCAGTACTTC. Protein: CASSFEEGLAGVLQETQYF.

The chain employs TRBV7-8 and TRBJ1-1, with 9 nucleotides matching TRBD1. CDR3 length equals 16 residues. Losses at the gene ends were 5 bases for V and 7 bases for J; bases not matched to a gene: 14. Germline V gene lookup returns CDR1 SGHVS and CDR2 FQNEAQ. CDR3 in amino acids: CASSRKPGQGILEAFF. DNA of the CDR3: TGTGCCAGCAGCCGAAAACCCGGACAGGGGATTCTTGAAGCTTTCTTT.